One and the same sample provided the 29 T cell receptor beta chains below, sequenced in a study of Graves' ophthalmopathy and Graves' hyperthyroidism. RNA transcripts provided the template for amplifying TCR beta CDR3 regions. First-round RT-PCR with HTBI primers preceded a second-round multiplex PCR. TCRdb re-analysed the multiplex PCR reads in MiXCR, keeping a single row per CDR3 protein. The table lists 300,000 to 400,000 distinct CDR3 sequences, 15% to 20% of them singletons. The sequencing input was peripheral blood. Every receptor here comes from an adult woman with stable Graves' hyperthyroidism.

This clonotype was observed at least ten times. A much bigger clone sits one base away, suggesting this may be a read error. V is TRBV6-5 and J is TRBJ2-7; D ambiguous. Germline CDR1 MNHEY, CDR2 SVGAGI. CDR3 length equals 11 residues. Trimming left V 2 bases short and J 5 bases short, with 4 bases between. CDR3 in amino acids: CASSYVDEQYF. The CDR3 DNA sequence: TGTGCCAGCAGTTACGTGGACGAGCAGTACTTC.

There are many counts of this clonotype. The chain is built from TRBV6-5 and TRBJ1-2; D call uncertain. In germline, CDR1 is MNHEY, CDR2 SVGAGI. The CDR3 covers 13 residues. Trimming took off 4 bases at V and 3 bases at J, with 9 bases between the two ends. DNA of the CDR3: TGTGCCAGCAGTTCAATTCGATACTATGGCTACACCTTC. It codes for CASSSIRYYGYTF.

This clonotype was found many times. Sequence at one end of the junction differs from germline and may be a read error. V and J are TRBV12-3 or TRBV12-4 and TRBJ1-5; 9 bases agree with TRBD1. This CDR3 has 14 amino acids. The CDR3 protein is CASRLGQGRQPQHF. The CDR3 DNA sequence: TGTGCCAGCAGATTAGGACAGGGGCGGCAGCCCCAGCATTTT.

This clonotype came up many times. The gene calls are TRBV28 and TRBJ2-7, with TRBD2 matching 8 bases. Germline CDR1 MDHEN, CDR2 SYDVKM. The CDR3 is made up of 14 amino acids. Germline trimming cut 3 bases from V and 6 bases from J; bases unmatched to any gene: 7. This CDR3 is CASSLVREGPEQYF. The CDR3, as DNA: TGTGCCAGCAGTTTGGTTCGGGAGGGCCCCGAGCAGTACTTC.

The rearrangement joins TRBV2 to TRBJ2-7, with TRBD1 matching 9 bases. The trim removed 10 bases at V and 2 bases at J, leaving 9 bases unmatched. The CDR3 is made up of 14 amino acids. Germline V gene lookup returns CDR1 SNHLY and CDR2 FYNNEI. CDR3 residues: CAKQGANAPYEQYF. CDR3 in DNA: TGTGCCAAACAGGGGGCCAACGCTCCCTACGAGCAGTACTTC.

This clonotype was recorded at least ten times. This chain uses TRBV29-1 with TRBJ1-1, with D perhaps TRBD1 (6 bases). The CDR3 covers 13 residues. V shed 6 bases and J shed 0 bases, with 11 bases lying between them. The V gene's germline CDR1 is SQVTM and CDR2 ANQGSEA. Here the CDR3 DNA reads TGCAGCGTCGACGGACAGATGAACACTGAAGCTTTCTTT. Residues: CSVDGQMNTEAFF.

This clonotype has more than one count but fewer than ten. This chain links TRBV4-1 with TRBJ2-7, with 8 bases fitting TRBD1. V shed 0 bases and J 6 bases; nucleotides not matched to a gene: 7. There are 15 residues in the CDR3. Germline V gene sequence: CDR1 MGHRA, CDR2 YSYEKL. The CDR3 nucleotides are TGCGCCAGCAGCCAAGATCGAACAGGGGGTCTCGAGCAGTACTTC. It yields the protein CASSQDRTGGLEQYF.

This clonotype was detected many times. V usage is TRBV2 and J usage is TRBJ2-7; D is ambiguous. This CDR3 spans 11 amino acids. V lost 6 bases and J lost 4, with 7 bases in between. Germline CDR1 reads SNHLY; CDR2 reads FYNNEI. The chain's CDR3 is CASRWDYEQYF. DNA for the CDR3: TGTGCCAGCAGGTGGGATTACGAGCAGTACTTC.

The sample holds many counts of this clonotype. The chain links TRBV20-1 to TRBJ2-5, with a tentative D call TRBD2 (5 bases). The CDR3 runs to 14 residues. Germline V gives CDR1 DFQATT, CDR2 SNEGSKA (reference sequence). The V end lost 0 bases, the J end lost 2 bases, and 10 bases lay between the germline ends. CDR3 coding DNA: TGCAGTGCTAGAGATCCGAGGGCTCAAGAGACCCAGTACTTC. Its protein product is CSARDPRAQETQYF.

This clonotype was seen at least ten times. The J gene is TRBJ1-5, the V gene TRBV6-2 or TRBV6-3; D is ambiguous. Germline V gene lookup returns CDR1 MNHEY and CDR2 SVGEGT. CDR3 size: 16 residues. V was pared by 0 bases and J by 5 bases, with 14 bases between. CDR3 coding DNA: TGTGCCAGCAGTTACTCGAGGGTGGGTAGGGATCAGCCCCAGCATTTT. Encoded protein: CASSYSRVGRDQPQHF.

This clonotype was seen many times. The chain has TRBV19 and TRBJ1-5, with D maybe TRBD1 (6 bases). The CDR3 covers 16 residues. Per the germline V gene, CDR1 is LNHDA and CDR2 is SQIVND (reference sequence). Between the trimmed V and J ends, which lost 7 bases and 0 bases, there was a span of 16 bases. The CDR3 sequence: CASNSGGRYSNQPQHF. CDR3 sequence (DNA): TGTGCCAGTAACTCGGGGGGCAGGTATAGCAATCAGCCCCAGCATTTT.

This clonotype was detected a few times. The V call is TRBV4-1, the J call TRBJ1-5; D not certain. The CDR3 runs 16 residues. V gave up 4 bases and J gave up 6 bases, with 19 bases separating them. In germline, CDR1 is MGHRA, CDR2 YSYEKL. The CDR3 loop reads CASSPEMELGGQPQHF. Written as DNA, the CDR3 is TGCGCCAGCAGCCCGGAAATGGAACTGGGTGGTCAGCCCCAGCATTTT.

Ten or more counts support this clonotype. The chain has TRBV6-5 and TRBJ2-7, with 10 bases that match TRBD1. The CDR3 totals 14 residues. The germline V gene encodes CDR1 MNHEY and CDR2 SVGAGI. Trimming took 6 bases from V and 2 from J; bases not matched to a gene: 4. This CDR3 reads CASSRTGGPYEQYF. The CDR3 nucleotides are TGTGCCAGCAGCCGGACAGGGGGTCCCTACGAGCAGTACTTC.

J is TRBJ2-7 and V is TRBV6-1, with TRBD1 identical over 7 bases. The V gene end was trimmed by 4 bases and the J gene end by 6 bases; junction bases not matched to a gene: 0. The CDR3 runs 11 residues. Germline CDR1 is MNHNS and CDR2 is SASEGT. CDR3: CASSGQGEQYF. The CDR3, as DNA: TGTGCCAGCAGTGGACAGGGCGAGCAGTACTTC.

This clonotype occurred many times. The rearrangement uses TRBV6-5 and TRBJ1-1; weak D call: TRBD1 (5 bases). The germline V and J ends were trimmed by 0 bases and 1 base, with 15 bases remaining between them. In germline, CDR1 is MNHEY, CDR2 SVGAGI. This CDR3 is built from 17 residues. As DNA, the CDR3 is TGTGCCAGCAGTTACTCGGGGCGGATGTTGAAGAACACTGAAGCTTTCTTT. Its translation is CASSYSGRMLKNTEAFF.

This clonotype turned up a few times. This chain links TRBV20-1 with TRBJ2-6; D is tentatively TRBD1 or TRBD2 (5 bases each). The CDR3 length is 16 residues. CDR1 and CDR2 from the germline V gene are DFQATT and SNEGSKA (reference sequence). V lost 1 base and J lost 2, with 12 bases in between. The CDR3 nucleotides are TGCAGTGCTAGAGTCGGGGCTGGTGCTGGGGCCAACGTCCTGACTTTC. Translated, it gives CSARVGAGAGANVLTF.

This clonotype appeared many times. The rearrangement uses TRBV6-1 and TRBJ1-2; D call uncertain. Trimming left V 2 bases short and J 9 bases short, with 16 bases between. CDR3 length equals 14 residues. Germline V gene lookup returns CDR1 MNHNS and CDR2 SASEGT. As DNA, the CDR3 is TGTGCCAGCAGTGAAAAGGCGGTTCGTCCAAGCTACACCTTC. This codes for CASSEKAVRPSYTF.

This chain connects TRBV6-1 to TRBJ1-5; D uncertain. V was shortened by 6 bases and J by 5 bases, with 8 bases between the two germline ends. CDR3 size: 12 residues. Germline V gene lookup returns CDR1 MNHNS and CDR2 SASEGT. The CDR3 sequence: CASSPIDQPQHF. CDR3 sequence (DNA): TGTGCCAGCAGCCCAATAGATCAGCCCCAGCATTTT.

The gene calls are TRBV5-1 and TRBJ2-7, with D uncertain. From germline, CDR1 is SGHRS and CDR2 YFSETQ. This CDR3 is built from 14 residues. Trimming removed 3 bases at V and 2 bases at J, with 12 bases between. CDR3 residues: CASSSEYRPYEQYF. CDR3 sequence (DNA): TGCGCCAGCAGCTCCGAATATCGACCCTACGAGCAGTACTTC. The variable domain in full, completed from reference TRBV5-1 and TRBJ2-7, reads KAGVTQTPRYLIKTRGQQVTLSCSPISGHRSVSWYQQTPGQGLQFLFEYFSETQRNKGNFPGRFSGRQFSNSRSEMNVSTLELGDSALYLCASSSEYRPYEQYFGPGTRLTVT.

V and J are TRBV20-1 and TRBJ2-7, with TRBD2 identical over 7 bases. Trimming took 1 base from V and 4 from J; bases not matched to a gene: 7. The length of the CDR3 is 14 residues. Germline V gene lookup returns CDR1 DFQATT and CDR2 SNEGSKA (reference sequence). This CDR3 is CSARGGGSVYEQYF. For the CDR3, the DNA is TGCAGTGCTAGAGGAGGCGGGAGCGTTTACGAGCAGTACTTC.

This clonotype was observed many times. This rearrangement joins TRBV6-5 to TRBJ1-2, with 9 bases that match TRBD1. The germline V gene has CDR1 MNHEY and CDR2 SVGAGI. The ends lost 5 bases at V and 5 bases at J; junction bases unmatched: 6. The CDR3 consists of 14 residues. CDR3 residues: CASSPGQGTYGYTF. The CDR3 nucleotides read TGTGCCAGCAGTCCGGGACAGGGAACTTATGGCTACACCTTC.

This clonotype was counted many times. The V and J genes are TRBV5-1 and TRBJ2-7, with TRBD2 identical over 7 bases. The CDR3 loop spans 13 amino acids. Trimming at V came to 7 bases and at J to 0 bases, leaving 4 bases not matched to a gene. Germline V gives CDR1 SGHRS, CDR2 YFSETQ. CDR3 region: CASREAPSYEQYF. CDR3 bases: TGCGCCAGCCGGGAGGCCCCCTCCTACGAGCAGTACTTC.

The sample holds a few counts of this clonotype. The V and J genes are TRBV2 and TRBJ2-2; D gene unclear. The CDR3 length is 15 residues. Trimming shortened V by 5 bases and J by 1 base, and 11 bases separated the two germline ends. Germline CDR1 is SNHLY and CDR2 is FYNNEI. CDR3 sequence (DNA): TGTGCCAGCAGTCAGAACTCGGGGAACACCGGGGAGCTGTTTTTT. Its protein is CASSQNSGNTGELFF.

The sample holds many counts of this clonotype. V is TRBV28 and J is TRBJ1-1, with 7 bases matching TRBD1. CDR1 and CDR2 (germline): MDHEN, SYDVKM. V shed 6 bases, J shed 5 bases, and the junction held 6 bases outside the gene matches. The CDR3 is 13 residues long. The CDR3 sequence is CASRLNRGTEAFF. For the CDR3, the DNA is TGTGCCAGCAGACTAAACAGGGGAACTGAAGCTTTCTTT.

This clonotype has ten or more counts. CDR3 in DNA: TGTGCCAGCAGTGATCCCCCAGGGTACACTGAAGCTTTCTTT. Its protein product is CASSDPPGYTEAFF. The gene calls are TRBV2 and TRBJ1-1; D possibly corresponds to TRBD1 (5 bases). Germline lookup yields CDR1 SNHLY and CDR2 FYNNEI. Trimming took off 3 bases at V and 3 bases at J, with 11 bases between the two ends. The CDR3 runs to 14 residues. Looking up the rest from reference TRBV2 and TRBJ1-1 gives the full variable domain: EPEVTQTPSHQVTQMGQEVILRCVPISNHLYFYWYRQILGQKVEFLVSFYNNEISEKSEIFDDQFSVERPDGSNFTLKIRSTKLEDSAMYFCASSDPPGYTEAFFGQGTRLTVV.

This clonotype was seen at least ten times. The chain's CDR3 is CASSQRAGVNQPQHF. CDR3 bases: TGTGCCAGCAGCCAAAGGGCGGGAGTCAATCAGCCCCAGCATTTT. V is TRBV28 and J is TRBJ1-5; no clear D. Germline CDR1 is MDHEN and CDR2 is SYDVKM. The CDR3 totals 15 residues. Trimming cost V 6 bases and J 3 bases, with 15 bases left between them.

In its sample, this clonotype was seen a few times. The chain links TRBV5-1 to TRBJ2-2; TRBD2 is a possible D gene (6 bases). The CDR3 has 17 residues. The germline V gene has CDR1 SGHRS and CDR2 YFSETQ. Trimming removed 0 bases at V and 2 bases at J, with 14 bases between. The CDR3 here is CASSLGPLATNTGELFF. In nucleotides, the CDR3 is TGCGCCAGCAGCTTGGGGCCCCTAGCGACTAACACCGGGGAGCTGTTTTTT.

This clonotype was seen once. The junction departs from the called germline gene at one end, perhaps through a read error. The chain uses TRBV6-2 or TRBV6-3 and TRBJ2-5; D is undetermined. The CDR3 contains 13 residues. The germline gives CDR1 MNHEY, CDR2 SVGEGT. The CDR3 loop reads CATSPPVEETQYF. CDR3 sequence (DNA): TGTGCCACCAGTCCACCGGTAGAAGAGACCCAGTACTTC.

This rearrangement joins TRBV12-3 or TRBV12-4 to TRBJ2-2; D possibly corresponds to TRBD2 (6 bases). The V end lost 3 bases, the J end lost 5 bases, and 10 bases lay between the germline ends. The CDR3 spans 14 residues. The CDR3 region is CASSFGTLTGELFF. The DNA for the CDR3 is TGTGCCAGCAGTTTTGGGACTTTAACCGGGGAGCTGTTTTTT.